A selection of T cell receptor beta chains follows, all from one sample in a study of CD8 T cells in ankylosing spondylitis. TCRdb reanalysed the 5' RACE reads using MiXCR and keeps one entry per CDR3 protein. The repertoire holds around 300,000 distinct CDR3 sequences, with roughly 20% as singletons. The sequenced sample was blood, either unsorted or a sorted T cell fraction (not recorded which). The receptors were gathered from a female donor with ankylosing spondylitis or in good health (not recorded which). The CDR3 runs from the conserved cysteine through the conserved F or W. The order of the fields is V gene, J gene, clone size, D gene, CDR3 DNA, CDR3 protein. A D gene is named only where the DNA matches it firmly. Clone size is shown for a subset of rows, as once, few, many or a class of expanded clone.

>TRBV11-1|TRBJ2-1|-|-
TGTGCCAGCAGCCTAGGCCAGGGGATAGCACGGCAGTTCTTC
CASSLGQGIARQFF
>TRBV20-1|TRBJ2-1|-|-
TGCAGTGCTCCCTCATTGGAGAGCTCCTACAATGAGCAGTTCTTC
CSAPSLESSYNEQFF
>TRBV7-2|TRBJ2-1|-|-
TGTGCCAGCAGTTCCCAAAGCTCCTACAATGAGCAGTTCTTC
CASSSQSSYNEQFF
>TRBV6-1|TRBJ1-1|-|-
TGTGCCAGCAGTACCCCCGGGCCGGAGAAAGCTTTCTTT
CASSTPGPEKAFF
>TRBV12-3/TRBV12-4|TRBJ2-1|few|TRBD2
TGTGCCAGCAGTTTGGAAGGACTAGCGGACAATGAGCAGTTCTTC
CASSLEGLADNEQFF
>TRBV6-2/TRBV6-3|TRBJ1-2|-|TRBD1
TGTGCCAGCGGCCCCCAGGGGACAGCTAACTATGGCTACACCTTC
CASGPQGTANYGYTF
>TRBV15|TRBJ1-2|many|-
TGTGCCACCAGCAGAGATGAAAGGGTCTCCTATGGCTACACCTTC
CATSRDERVSYGYTF
>TRBV14|TRBJ2-3|-|-
TGTGCCAGCAGCCAACAGCTAGCAACCGATACGCAGTATTTT
CASSQQLATDTQYF
>TRBV20-1|TRBJ2-1|few|-
TGCAGATCTAGCGCCGGTAATGAGCAGTTCTTC
CRSSAGNEQFF
>TRBV9|TRBJ1-6|few|-
TGTGCCAGCAGCCGGGAGCCCAATAATTCACCCCTCCACTTT
CASSREPNNSPLHF
>TRBV6-5|TRBJ2-7|few|TRBD2
TGTGCCAGCAGTTACTCGAGATTAGCGGGGAGCTCCTACGAGCAGTACTTC
CASSYSRLAGSSYEQYF
>TRBV10-3|TRBJ2-7|few|TRBD2
TGTGCCATCAGTGACCCGGGACTAGCGTCGAAGGACGAGCAGTACTTC
CAISDPGLASKDEQYF
>TRBV20-1|TRBJ2-3|-|-
TGCAGTGCTAGCGTCTCAGATACGCAGTATTTT
CSASVSDTQYF
>TRBV20-1|TRBJ2-1|few|-
TGCAGTGCTAGTGTGGGGAGCTCCTACAATGAGCAGTTCTTC
CSASVGSSYNEQFF
>TRBV30|TRBJ2-1|few|TRBD2
TGTGCCTGGACCCCGGGACTTCCGGGGGGGGTGGATGAGCAGTTCTTC
CAWTPGLPGGVDEQFF
>TRBV12-3/TRBV12-4|TRBJ2-5|many|-
TGTGCCAGCAGTTTTTCTGGGGAGACCCAGTACTTC
CASSFSGETQYF
>TRBV5-5|TRBJ2-7|few|-
TGTGCCAGCAGCCGGGGGACAGTCAGGAGCTCCTACGAGCAGTACTTC
CASSRGTVRSSYEQYF
>TRBV7-6|TRBJ1-4|-|TRBD1
TGTGCCAGCAGCCTTTACAGGGGAGCGGAAAAACTGTTTTTT
CASSLYRGAEKLFF
>TRBV20-1|TRBJ2-1|few|-
TGCAGTGCTTCCTACAGGATGGGTTACAATGAGCAGTTCTTC
CSASYRMGYNEQFF
>TRBV29-1|TRBJ2-7|few|TRBD1
TGCAGCGTCGCATTGACAGGGGGGGGATACGAGCAGTACTTC
CSVALTGGGYEQYF
>TRBV12-3/TRBV12-4|TRBJ1-1|-|-
TGTGCCAGCAGTTTGGGGATTATGAACACTGAAGCTTTCTTT
CASSLGIMNTEAFF
>TRBV7-6|TRBJ2-1|-|TRBD1
TGTGCCAGCAGCCCGACGGGACAGGGTTTTGGCGAGCAGTTCTTC
CASSPTGQGFGEQFF
>TRBV10-3|TRBJ2-3|many|TRBD2
TGTGCCATCGGATACACTAGCGTCGCAGATACGCAGTATTTT
CAIGYTSVADTQYF
>TRBV20-1|TRBJ2-1|-|-
TGCAGTGCCCCAGTGGTAGCGTTCAGGGGAGCGGGCTACAATGAGCAGTTCTTC
CSAPVVAFRGAGYNEQFF
>TRBV20-1|TRBJ2-1|-|-
TGCAGTGCCCCCGTCCCATTCTTAAGCTCCTACAATGAGCAGTTCTTC
CSAPVPFLSSYNEQFF
>TRBV11-2|TRBJ2-2|-|TRBD2
TGTGCCAGCAGCTTAAATCCAGCGGGAGTTGGAACCGGGGAGCTGTTTTTT
CASSLNPAGVGTGELFF
>TRBV20-1|TRBJ2-7|many|TRBD2
TGCAGTGCTATAGCGGGACGATCCCACCTCGACGAGCAGTACTTC
CSAIAGRSHLDEQYF
>TRBV7-6|TRBJ2-5|many|TRBD1
TGTGCCAGCAGCCAAGGGACAGTGGAGACCCAGTACTTC
CASSQGTVETQYF
>TRBV12-2|TRBJ1-6|-|-
TGTGCAAGTCGCTTAGAGACGGACGGAAATTCACCCCTCCACTTT
CASRLETDGNSPLHF
>TRBV6-2/TRBV6-3|TRBJ2-5|-|TRBD2
TGTGCCAGCAGACCCGGGACTAGCGGACGAGAGACCCAGTACTTC
CASRPGTSGRETQYF
>TRBV6-5|TRBJ2-2|few|TRBD1
TGTGCCAGCAGTTACTCGAGTCCAGGGGGTGGGACCGGGGAGCTGTTTTTT
CASSYSSPGGGTGELFF
>TRBV20-1|TRBJ2-1|few|TRBD2
TGCAGTGCTAGAGGACTAGCGGGAGTAGGGGACTCCTACAATGAGCAGTTCTTC
CSARGLAGVGDSYNEQFF
>TRBV6-5|TRBJ2-7|few|-
TGTGCCAGCAGTTACTCGAGAGGGTCCTCGGGGGACGAGCAGTACTTC
CASSYSRGSSGDEQYF
>TRBV10-3|TRBJ2-1|-|TRBD1
TGTGCCATCAGTGGGGGACAGGGGGCGGATGAGCAGTTCTTC
CAISGGQGADEQFF
>TRBV27|TRBJ2-5|few|-
TGTGCCACCTCATGGTCGGGCTATGGACAAGAGACCCAGTACTTC
CATSWSGYGQETQYF
>TRBV5-6|TRBJ2-5|few|TRBD2
TGTGCCAGCAGCTCGCCGATGCGACTAGCGGCGGGGAAAGAGACCCAGTACTTC
CASSSPMRLAAGKETQYF
>TRBV5-5|TRBJ1-5|-|TRBD1
TGTGCCAGCAGCCGTAGTGACAGGGTTGGTCAGCCCCAGCATTTT
CASSRSDRVGQPQHF
>TRBV18|TRBJ2-1|-|-
TGTGCCAGCTCAACCGGGCTCGATGAGCAGTTCTTC
CASSTGLDEQFF
>TRBV7-3|TRBJ1-3|few|-
TGTGCCAGCAGCTTAACCGAGAGGTTAGGTCCCATATATTTT
CASSLTERLGPIYF
>TRBV29-1|TRBJ2-5|-|-
TGCAGCGGGACCGGGTCGGGAACAGAGACCCAGTACTTC
CSGTGSGTETQYF
>TRBV7-9|TRBJ2-3|-|-
TGTGCCAGCAGCTTAGCCACCGGGGCGGTGAGGGGCACAGATACGCAGTATTTT
CASSLATGAVRGTDTQYF
>TRBV4-1|TRBJ1-6|-|-
TGCGCCAGCAGCCAAGAAACGTATATCGGTTCACCCCTCCACTTT
CASSQETYIGSPLHF
>TRBV7-2|TRBJ2-7|many|TRBD2
TGTGCCAGCAGCTCCTCTAGCGGGAGGTTTGACGAGCAGTACTTC
CASSSSSGRFDEQYF
>TRBV30|TRBJ2-1|once|-
TGTGCCTGGAGGGACATGGGGCACAATGAGCAGTTCTTC
CAWRDMGHNEQFF
>TRBV7-7|TRBJ2-1|-|-
TGTGCCAGCAGCTTTGACAGACAAAGCAATGAGCAGTTCTTC
CASSFDRQSNEQFF
>TRBV20-1|TRBJ1-1|few|-
TGCAGTGCTGCGGAGGGGGGAGCTTTCTTT
CSAAEGGAFF
>TRBV5-8|TRBJ2-2|-|-
TGTGCCAGCAGCCACTACACCCCCGACACCGGGGAGCTGTTTTTT
CASSHYTPDTGELFF
>TRBV7-2|TRBJ1-4|-|-
TGTGCCAGCAGCTTAGGTGGCAGAACTAATGAAAAACTGTTTTTT
CASSLGGRTNEKLFF
>TRBV5-1|TRBJ2-3|-|-
TGCGCCAGCACTCCGCTGTCTAGCACAGATACGCAGTATTTT
CASTPLSSTDTQYF
>TRBV5-5|TRBJ2-3|few|-
TGTGCCAGCAGCTTGGTGGGACCGACAGATACGCAGTATTTT
CASSLVGPTDTQYF
>TRBV20-1|TRBJ1-1|many|TRBD1
TGCAGTGCTAGTGGGAGGGGGCTCGACACTGAAGCTTTCTTT
CSASGRGLDTEAFF
>TRBV12-3/TRBV12-4|TRBJ2-2|few|-
TGTGCCAGCAGTTCAGAGTTCACCGGGGAGCTGTTTTTT
CASSSEFTGELFF
>TRBV29-1|TRBJ2-3|-|-
TGCAGCGTTGTCGGGGGCGTAGGGCCAGATAGGACAGATACGCAGTATTTT
CSVVGGVGPDRTDTQYF
>TRBV12-3/TRBV12-4|TRBJ1-2|few|-
TGTGCCAGCAGTTTATACCAGCGGGGCTACACCTTC
CASSLYQRGYTF
>TRBV7-2|TRBJ1-1|-|-
TGTGCCAGCAGCTCGACATACAGACTCCCATACACTGAAGCTTTCTTT
CASSSTYRLPYTEAFF
>TRBV7-8|TRBJ1-4|few|-
TGTGCCAGCAGCTCCCCCGGGACGGCCTTTAATGAAAAACTGTTTTTT
CASSSPGTAFNEKLFF
>TRBV6-1|TRBJ2-7|-|-
TGTGCCAGCAAACGGGCGGGACAGACTTACGAGCAGTACTTC
CASKRAGQTYEQYF
>TRBV10-3|TRBJ2-1|-|-
TGTGCCAGCCTAGAGAATGAGCAGTTCTTC
CASLENEQFF
>TRBV12-3/TRBV12-4|TRBJ1-2|few|-
TGTGCCAGCAAACAAGCGGGAAGCTACACCTTC
CASKQAGSYTF